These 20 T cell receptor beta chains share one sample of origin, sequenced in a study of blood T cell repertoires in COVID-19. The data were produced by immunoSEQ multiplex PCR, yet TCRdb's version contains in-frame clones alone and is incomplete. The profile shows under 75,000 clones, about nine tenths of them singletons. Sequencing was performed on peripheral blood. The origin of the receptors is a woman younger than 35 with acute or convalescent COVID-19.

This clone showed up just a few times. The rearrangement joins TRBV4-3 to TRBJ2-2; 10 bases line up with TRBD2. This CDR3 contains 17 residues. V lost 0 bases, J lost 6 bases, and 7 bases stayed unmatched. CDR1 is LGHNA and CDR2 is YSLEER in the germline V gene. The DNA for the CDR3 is TGCGCCAGCAGCCAAGACTCGGCTAGCGGGAGAGCCGGGGAGCTGTTTTTT. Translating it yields CASSQDSASGRAGELFF.

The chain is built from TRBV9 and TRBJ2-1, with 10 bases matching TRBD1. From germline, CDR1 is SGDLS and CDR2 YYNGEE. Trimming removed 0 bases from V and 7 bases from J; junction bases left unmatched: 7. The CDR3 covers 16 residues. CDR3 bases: TGTGCCAGCAGCGTAGAATGGGACAGGGGACTGAATGAGCAGTTCTTC. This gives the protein CASSVEWDRGLNEQFF.

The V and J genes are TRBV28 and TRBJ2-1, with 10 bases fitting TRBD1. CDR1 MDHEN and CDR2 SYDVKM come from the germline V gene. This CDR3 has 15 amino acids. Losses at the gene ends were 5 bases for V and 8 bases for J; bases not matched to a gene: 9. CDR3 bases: TGTGCCAGCAGTGTGCCGGGACAGGGGTCGGATGAGCAGTTCTTC. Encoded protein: CASSVPGQGSDEQFF.

The CDR3 coding sequence is TGTGCCAGCAGTTACGAGGCGCGGGGGGATGAGCAGTTCTTC. Amino acids: CASSYEARGDEQFF. The J gene is TRBJ2-1, the V gene TRBV6-5; 8 bases are shared with TRBD2. Trimming took 2 bases from V and 8 from J; bases not matched to a gene: 5. This CDR3 is 14 amino acids long. The V gene's germline CDR1 is MNHEY and CDR2 SVGAGI.

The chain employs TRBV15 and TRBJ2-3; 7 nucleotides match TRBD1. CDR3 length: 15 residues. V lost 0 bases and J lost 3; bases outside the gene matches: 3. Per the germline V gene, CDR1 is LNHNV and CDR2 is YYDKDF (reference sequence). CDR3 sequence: CATSREQGWTDTQYF. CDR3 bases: TGTGCCACCAGCAGAGAACAGGGGTGGACAGATACGCAGTATTTT. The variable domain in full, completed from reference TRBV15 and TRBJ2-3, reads DAMVIQNPRYQVTQFGKPVTLSCSQTLNHNVMYWYQQKSSQAPKLLFHYYDKDFNNEADTPDNFQSRRPNTSFCFLDIRSPGLGDTAMYLCATSREQGWTDTQYFGPGTRLTVL.

DNA of the CDR3: TGTGCCAGCAGGCTACTGCGACAGAGCGGGGAGCTGTTTTTT. It yields the protein CASRLLRQSGELFF. V usage is TRBV28 and J usage is TRBJ2-2; the D gene is possibly TRBD1 (5 bases). Trimming took 6 bases from V and 7 from J, leaving 15 bases between them. The CDR3 runs to 14 residues. From germline, CDR1 is MDHEN and CDR2 SYDVKM. Filled out from reference TRBV28 and TRBJ2-2, the complete variable domain reads DVKVTQSSRYLVKRTGEKVFLECVQDMDHENMFWYRQDPGLGLRLIYFSYDVKMKEKGDIPEGYSVSREKKERFSLILESASTNQTSMYLCASRLLRQSGELFFGEGSRLTVL.

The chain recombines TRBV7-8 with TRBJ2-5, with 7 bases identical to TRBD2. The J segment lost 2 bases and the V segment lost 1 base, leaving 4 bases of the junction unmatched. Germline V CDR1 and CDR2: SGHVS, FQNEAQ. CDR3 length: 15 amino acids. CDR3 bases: TGTGCCAGCAGCTTAGAATCTAGCGGACAAGAGACCCAGTACTTC. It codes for CASSLESSGQETQYF.

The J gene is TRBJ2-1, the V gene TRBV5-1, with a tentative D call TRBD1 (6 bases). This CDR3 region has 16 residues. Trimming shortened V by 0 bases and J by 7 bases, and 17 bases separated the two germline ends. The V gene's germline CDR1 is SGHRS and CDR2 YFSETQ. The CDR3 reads CASSLGSGHPRNEQFF. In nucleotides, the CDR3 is TGCGCCAGCAGCTTGGGGTCGGGACACCCTCGTAATGAGCAGTTCTTC.

The CDR3 spells CASSPTGAGEQFF. CDR3 bases: TGTGCCAGCAGCCCGACAGGGGCCGGGGAGCAGTTCTTC. The chain carries TRBV7-9 and TRBJ2-1; 8 bases agree with TRBD1. Germline V lookup: CDR1 SEHNR, CDR2 FQNEAQ (reference sequence). Trimming cost V 5 bases and J 10 bases; bases outside gene matches: 7. The CDR3 loop spans 13 amino acids.

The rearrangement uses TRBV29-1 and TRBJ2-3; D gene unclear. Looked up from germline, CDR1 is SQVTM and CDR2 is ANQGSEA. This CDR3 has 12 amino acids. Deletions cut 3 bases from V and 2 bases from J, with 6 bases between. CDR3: CSVEADTDTQYF. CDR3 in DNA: TGCAGCGTTGAGGCAGACACAGATACGCAGTATTTT.

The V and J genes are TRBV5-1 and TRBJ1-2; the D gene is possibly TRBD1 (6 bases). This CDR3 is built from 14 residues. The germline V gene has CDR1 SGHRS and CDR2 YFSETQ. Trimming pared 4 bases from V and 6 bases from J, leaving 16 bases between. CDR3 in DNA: TGCGCCAGCAGCCCACGGACGGGGGGCGATGGCTACACCTTC. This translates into CASSPRTGGDGYTF.

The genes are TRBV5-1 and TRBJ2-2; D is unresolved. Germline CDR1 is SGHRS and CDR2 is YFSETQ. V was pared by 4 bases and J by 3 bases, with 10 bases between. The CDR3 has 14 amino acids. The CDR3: CASSPLFDTGELFF. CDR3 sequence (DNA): TGCGCCAGCAGCCCACTCTTTGACACCGGGGAGCTGTTTTTT.

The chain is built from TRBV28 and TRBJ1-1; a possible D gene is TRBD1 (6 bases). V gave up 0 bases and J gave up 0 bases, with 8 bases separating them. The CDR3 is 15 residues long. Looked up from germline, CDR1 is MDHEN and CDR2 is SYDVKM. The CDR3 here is CASSLWGAVNTEAFF. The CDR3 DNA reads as TGTGCCAGCAGTTTATGGGGGGCCGTGAACACTGAAGCTTTCTTT.

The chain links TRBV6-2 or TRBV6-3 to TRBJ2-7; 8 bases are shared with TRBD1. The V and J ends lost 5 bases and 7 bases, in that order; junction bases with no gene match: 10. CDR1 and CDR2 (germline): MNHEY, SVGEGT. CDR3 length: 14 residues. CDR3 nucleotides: TGTGCCAGCAGTCCCCCGGGACAGGCTTTTGAGCAGTACTTC. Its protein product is CASSPPGQAFEQYF.

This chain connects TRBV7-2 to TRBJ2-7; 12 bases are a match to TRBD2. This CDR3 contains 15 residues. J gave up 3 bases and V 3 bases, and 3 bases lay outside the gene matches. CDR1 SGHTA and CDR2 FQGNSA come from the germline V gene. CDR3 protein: CASSLRLAGDYEQYF. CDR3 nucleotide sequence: TGTGCCAGCAGCTTGAGACTAGCGGGGGACTACGAGCAGTACTTC.

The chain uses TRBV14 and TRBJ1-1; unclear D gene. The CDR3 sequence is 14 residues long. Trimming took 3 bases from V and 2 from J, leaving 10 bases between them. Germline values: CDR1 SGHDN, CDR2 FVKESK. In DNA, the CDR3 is TGTGCCAGCAGCCAGGAGGTAACCAACACTGAAGCTTTCTTT. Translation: CASSQEVTNTEAFF.

In DNA, the CDR3 is TGTGCCAGCAGTACGGAGGGCATTAGCAATTCACCCCTCCACTTT. Amino acids: CASSTEGISNSPLHF. The chain employs TRBV2 and TRBJ1-6; no reliable D call. The V gene's germline CDR1 is SNHLY and CDR2 FYNNEI. Deletions cut 5 bases from V and 7 bases from J, with 15 bases between. This CDR3 spans 15 amino acids.

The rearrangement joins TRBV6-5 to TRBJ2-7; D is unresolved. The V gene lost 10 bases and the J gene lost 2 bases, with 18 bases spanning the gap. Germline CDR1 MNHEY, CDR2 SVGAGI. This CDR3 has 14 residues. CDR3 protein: CATARFGNPYEQYF. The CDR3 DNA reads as TGTGCCACCGCACGATTCGGTAATCCCTACGAGCAGTACTTC.

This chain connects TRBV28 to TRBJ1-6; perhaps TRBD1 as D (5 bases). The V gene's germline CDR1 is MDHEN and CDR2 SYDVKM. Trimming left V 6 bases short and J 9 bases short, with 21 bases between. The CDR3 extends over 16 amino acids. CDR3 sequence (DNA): TGTGCCAGCAGGCATCCGATCGAAGGGGCTTTTTCACCCCTCCACTTT. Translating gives CASRHPIEGAFSPLHF.

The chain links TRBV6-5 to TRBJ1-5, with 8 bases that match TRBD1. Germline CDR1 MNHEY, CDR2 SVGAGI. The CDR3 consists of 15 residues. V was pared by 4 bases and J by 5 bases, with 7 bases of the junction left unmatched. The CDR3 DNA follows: TGTGCCAGCAGTTCGGGGGGCAGGGGGCATCAGCCCCAGCATTTT. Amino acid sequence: CASSSGGRGHQPQHF.